Described below is a single TCR beta chain sequence and its context. Its antigen is unknown. This entry comes from a study of blood T cells in healthy people across ages. Study findings and constraints: Investigators viewed diversity estimates from one million T cells as underestimates, the study reported. Strong correlation existed between TCR beta diversity and naive T cell percentage. With age, beta diversity per million T cells declined roughly linearly, significantly by about 37.

Through a sample-barcoded 5' primer and a J-beta primer mix, a second PCR was run for about 6 to 11 cycles. One entry per CDR3 protein, called by TCRdb with MiXCR from the 5' RACE reads. The table records 1.4 million or so distinct CDR3 sequences, approximately 42% of them present only once. The germline gives CDR1 MDHEN, CDR2 SYDVKM. V shed 5 bases, J shed 2 bases, and the junction held 6 bases outside the gene matches. The CDR3 is 16 residues long. The V and J genes are TRBV28 and TRBJ1-4; 9 bases are shared with TRBD1. Sequenced input: blood. The sequence was obtained from a woman younger than 30 in good health. The CDR3 bases are TGTGCCAGCAGTGAGGACAGGGGATTGACTAATGAAAAACTGTTTTTT. It codes for CASSEDRGLTNEKLFF.